This T cell receptor beta chain was recorded in a study of T cell repertoires in cytomegalovirus infection. The wider study: Recently described HLA-C-restricted plus well-studied HLA-B-restricted CMV epitopes were used. Based on public TCR beta signatures, there were indications of CMV infection and of a matching HLA type. Study conclusions and caveats: The ex vivo response was dominated by HLA-C-restricted CMV-specific TCR beta clonotypes. Summed public TCR beta family frequency identified CMV carriers bearing the relevant HLA.

In TCRdb, the reads were re-called with MiXCR into one record per CDR3 protein. The table has approximately 730,000 distinct CDR3 sequences, roughly 30% seen once. Turning to this clonotype: What it recognizes is unknown.

The CDR3 consists of 14 residues. From germline, CDR1 is MNHEY and CDR2 SMNVEV (reference sequence). Trimming removed 7 bases from V and 4 bases from J, with 16 bases in between. This TCR came from a human donor in good health (CMV status not recorded). Some clones in this sample may be carry-over from other donors' samples. The material was cultured PBMCs, obtained from culture after CMV antigen stimulation. The chain has TRBV27 and TRBJ2-5, with D perhaps TRBD1 or TRBD2 (5 bases each). CDR3: CASNLTGAGETQYF. CDR3 DNA sequence: TGTGCCAGCAACCTAACCGGGGCCGGAGAGACCCAGTACTTC.